This T cell receptor (beta chain) was observed in a study of response to subunit inactivated influenza vaccine (dated by TCRdb to 2017 to 2018). Notes on the research overall: Deep quantitative T cell receptor repertoire profiling was used in the study to track responses to a trivalent subunit inactivated influenza vaccine. Here is what the overall study found, with its caveats: The authors proposed that each seasonal influenza vaccination may bring in only a limited number of new T cells.

Germline trimming: 2 bases from V, 9 bases from J; junction bases outside gene matches: 15. The CDR3 holds 16 amino acids from the cysteine to the phenylalanine. Left in the record is the CDR3 DNA by itself, 48 bases read in frame from the first base. As encoded in the germline V gene, CDR1 is MNHEY while CDR2 is SVGEGT. The library relied on RT-PCR. The instrument was an Illumina HiSeq 2500. TCRdb applied fastp at Q25 and MiXCR to the public reads, then kept only in-frame beta chains. Every CDR3 protein is listed once, alongside the most common genes and DNA of its rows. The sample records about 520,000 distinct CDR3 sequences, 7.2% of which are singletons. 10% to 15% of the sample is taken by the ten largest. As concerns this clonotype: Its antigen is currently not known. Per-base quality was not reported, and no clone a single base away is much larger than it.

In this chain, TRBV6-2 or TRBV6-3 is recombined with TRBJ2-7, with TRBD2 identical over 8 junction bases. The sample was PBMCs from blood, taken less than 30 months after vaccination. The sequence was collected from a man between 50 and 75 years old who received an inactivated influenza vaccine. Donor details come from another sample of the same person, matched by shared clones. The DNA sequence is given as TGTGCCAGCAGTTACAGAAGCGGGAGTTCGAGGAACGGGCAGTACTTC. This yields the protein CASSYRSGSSRNGQYF.